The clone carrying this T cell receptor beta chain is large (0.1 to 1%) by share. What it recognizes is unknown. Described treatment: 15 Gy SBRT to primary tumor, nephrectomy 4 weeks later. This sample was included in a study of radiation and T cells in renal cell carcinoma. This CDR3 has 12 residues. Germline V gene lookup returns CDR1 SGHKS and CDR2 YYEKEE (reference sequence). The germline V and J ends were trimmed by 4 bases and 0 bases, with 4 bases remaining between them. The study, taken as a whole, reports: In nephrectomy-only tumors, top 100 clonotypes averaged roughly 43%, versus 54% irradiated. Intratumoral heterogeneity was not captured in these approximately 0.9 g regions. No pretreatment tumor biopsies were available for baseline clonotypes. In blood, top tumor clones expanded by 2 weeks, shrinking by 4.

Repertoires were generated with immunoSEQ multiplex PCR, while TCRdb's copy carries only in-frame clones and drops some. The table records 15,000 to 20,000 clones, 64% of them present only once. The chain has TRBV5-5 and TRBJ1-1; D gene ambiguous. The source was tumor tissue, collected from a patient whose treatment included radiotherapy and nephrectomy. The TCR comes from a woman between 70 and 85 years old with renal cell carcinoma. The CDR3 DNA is TGTGCCAGCAGCCCGGTGAACACTGAAGCTTTCTTT. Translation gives CASSPVNTEAFF.